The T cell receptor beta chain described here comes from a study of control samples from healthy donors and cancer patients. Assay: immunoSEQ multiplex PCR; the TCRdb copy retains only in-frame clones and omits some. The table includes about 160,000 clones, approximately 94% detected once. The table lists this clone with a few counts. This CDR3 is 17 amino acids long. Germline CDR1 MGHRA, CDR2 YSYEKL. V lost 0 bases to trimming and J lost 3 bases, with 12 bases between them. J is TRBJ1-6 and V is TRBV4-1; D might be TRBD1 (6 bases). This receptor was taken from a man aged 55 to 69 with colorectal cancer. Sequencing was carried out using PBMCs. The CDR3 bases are TGCGCCAGCAGCCAAGAGTCCCGGGACATCTATAATTCACCCCTCCACTTT. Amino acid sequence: CASSQESRDIYNSPLHF.